Listed here are 28 T cell receptor beta chains from one sample, sequenced in a study of human T cells and chemical hapten exposure. Time point here: pre-sensitization, week 0. The treatment denotes: therapeutic diphenylcyclopropenone sensitization with weekly scalp DPC. TCRdb re-called the RACE reads with MiXCR, one entry per CDR3 protein. Here the sample spans about 51,000 distinct CDR3 sequences, approximately 9.8% being singletons. The input for sequencing was whole blood, taken in connection with sensitization to the hapten diphenylcyclopropenone (DPC). These receptors all stem from a woman aged 40 to 55 with alopecia areata. Some clones in this sample may be carry-over from other donors' samples.

This clonotype was observed at least ten times. The chain employs TRBV6-6 and TRBJ2-1; 7 nucleotides line up with TRBD2. The CDR3 runs to 15 residues. Germline V gives CDR1 MNHNY, CDR2 SVGAGI (reference sequence). V gave up 5 bases and J gave up 6 bases; unmatched junction bases: 10. In nucleotides, the CDR3 is TGTGCCAGCAGTACCCAGCGGGGCGAGGGCAATGAGCAGTTCTTC. Translated: CASSTQRGEGNEQFF.

This chain uses TRBV10-3 with TRBJ1-5; no reliable D call. Looked up from germline, CDR1 is ENHRY and CDR2 is SYGVKD. V was trimmed by 3 bases and J by 5 bases, leaving 11 bases between them. CDR3 length equals 14 residues. CDR3: CAISELENHQPQHF. The CDR3 DNA reads TGTGCCATCAGTGAACTGGAGAATCATCAGCCCCAGCATTTT.

The chain combines TRBV7-6 with TRBJ2-7; D gene ambiguous. This CDR3 is 12 amino acids long. The germline V and J ends were trimmed by 5 bases and 4 bases, with 9 bases remaining between them. Germline V lookup: CDR1 SGHVS, CDR2 FNYEAQ. The CDR3 protein is CASSPDGYEQYF. The CDR3 DNA follows: TGTGCCAGCAGCCCGGACGGGTACGAGCAGTACTTC.

In its sample, this clonotype was seen a few times. The J gene is TRBJ2-5, the V gene TRBV7-2, with 8 nucleotides matching TRBD2. The CDR3 spans 16 residues. The germline CDR1 and CDR2 sequences are SGHTA and FQGNSA. The trim removed 1 base at V and 1 base at J, leaving 5 bases unmatched. In DNA form, the CDR3 reads TGTGCCAGCAGCTTAGTTGGCGGGGGGCTCCAAGAGACCCAGTACTTC. It yields the protein CASSLVGGGLQETQYF.

This clonotype was recorded many times. The CDR3 DNA sequence: TGTGCCAGCAGCATACGTCAAAACCGGGACAGGGGACCTCAGCCCCAGCATTTT. The encoded protein is CASSIRQNRDRGPQPQHF. V usage is TRBV7-6 and J usage is TRBJ1-5, with 10 nucleotides matching TRBD1. V lost 5 bases and J lost 6; bases outside the gene matches: 16. CDR3 length: 18 amino acids. Germline V gene sequence: CDR1 SGHVS, CDR2 FNYEAQ.

In this sample, this clonotype turned up a few times. The V call is TRBV21-1, the J call TRBJ2-6; the DNA was not used to check the table's D call, TRBD1. TRBV21-1 is given as a pseudogene. The length of the CDR3 is 21 residues. This chain's CDR3 is CASSKEWGLDRELSGANVLTF. CDR3 bases: TGTGCCAGCAGCAAAGAGTGGGGCCTGGACAGGGAATTATCTGGGGCCAACGTCCTGACTTTC.

The gene calls are TRBV6-2 or TRBV6-3 and TRBJ2-7, with D uncertain. CDR3 size: 12 residues. V was cut by 5 bases and J by 3 bases, with 8 bases left in between. Germline V gene data show CDR1 as MNHEY and CDR2 as SVGEGT. The CDR3 nucleotides read TGTGCCAGCAGTCCCCAGAGCTACGAGCAGTACTTC. It specifies CASSPQSYEQYF.

This clonotype has a count of ten or more. The V gene is TRBV4-1, the J gene TRBJ2-3, with 10 bases aligning to TRBD2. This CDR3 has 19 amino acids. Losses at the gene ends were 0 bases for V and 0 bases for J; bases not matched to a gene: 9. Germline CDR1 and CDR2: MGHRA and YSYEKL. CDR3 coding DNA: TGCGCCAGCAGCCAAGATCACCTAGCGGGGGAATCTAGCACAGATACGCAGTATTTT. Protein sequence: CASSQDHLAGESSTDTQYF.

Details on this clonotype: A much larger clone lies one base from this, so it may be a read error. The V gene is TRBV5-1, the J gene TRBJ1-5; a weak D match, TRBD1 (5 bases). The germline V and J ends were trimmed by 4 bases and 5 bases, with 13 bases remaining between them. The CDR3 is 14 residues long. The germline gives CDR1 SGHRS, CDR2 YFSETQ. CDR3 in DNA: TGCGCCAGCAGCCCGGGGATAGGGGATCAGCCCCAGCATTTT. This gives the protein CASSPGIGDQPQHF. Filled out from reference TRBV5-1 and TRBJ1-5, the complete variable domain reads KAGVTQTPRYLIKTRGQQVTLSCSPISGHRSVSWYQQTPGQGLQFLFEYFSETQRNKGNFPGRFSGRQFSNSRSEMNVSTLELGDSALYLCASSPGIGDQPQHFGDGTRLSIL.

V gene TRBV14 combines with J gene TRBJ1-1; 7 bases are a match to TRBD1. The CDR3 length is 16 residues. With 7 bases clipped from V and 0 bases from J, the junction kept 11 bases outside the gene matches. In germline, CDR1 is SGHDN, CDR2 FVKESK. Written as DNA, the CDR3 is TGTGCCAGCACCAGATGGACAGGTCTCATGAACACTGAAGCTTTCTTT. This encodes CASTRWTGLMNTEAFF.

In this sample, this clonotype turned up many times. This chain's CDR3 is CASSQSKTQYF. The CDR3 region has the DNA TGTGCCAGCAGCCAGAGTAAGACCCAGTACTTC. The chain links TRBV7-2 to TRBJ2-5; D gene ambiguous. V lost 5 bases and J 6 bases, leaving 7 bases between the germline ends. The germline gives CDR1 SGHTA, CDR2 FQGNSA. The CDR3 has 11 amino acids.

This clonotype was counted at least ten times. The gene calls are TRBV4-1 and TRBJ2-7; D tentatively reads TRBD1 or TRBD2 (5 bases each). This CDR3 has 13 residues. Trimming shortened V by 1 base and J by 8 bases, and 12 bases separated the two germline ends. Germline values: CDR1 MGHRA, CDR2 YSYEKL. The CDR3: CASSQVRGEKQYF. The CDR3 region has the DNA TGCGCCAGCAGCCAAGTGAGAGGGGAGAAGCAGTACTTC.

This clonotype was found many times. The chain links TRBV7-3 to TRBJ2-7, with D possibly being TRBD1 (6 bases). The germline gives CDR1 SGHTA, CDR2 FQGTGA. The CDR3 runs 13 residues. Between the trimmed V and J ends, which lost 9 bases and 2 bases, there was a span of 14 bases. The DNA of the CDR3 is TGTGCCAGGATCGTTTGGGGGCCCTACGAGCAGTACTTC. Translation gives CARIVWGPYEQYF.

The chain couples TRBV29-1 to TRBJ1-1, with 10 nucleotides matching TRBD1. This CDR3 is built from 13 residues. V shed 6 bases, J shed 5 bases, and the junction held 6 bases outside the gene matches. Germline V gene data show CDR1 as SQVTM and CDR2 as ANQGSEA. The CDR3 is CSVPPGQGTEAFF. CDR3 nucleotides: TGCAGCGTCCCCCCGGGACAGGGGACTGAAGCTTTCTTT.

The CDR3 sequence is CASSGNLNTEAFF. The CDR3 DNA follows: TGTGCCAGCAGCGGAAACTTGAACACTGAAGCTTTCTTT. This sequence joins TRBV9 and TRBJ1-1, with D hard to call. Trimming stripped 3 bases from V and 0 bases from J, with 6 bases between. The V gene's germline CDR1 is SGDLS and CDR2 YYNGEE. There are 13 residues in the CDR3. The complete variable domain, with remaining parts taken from reference TRBV9 and TRBJ1-1, reads DSGVTQTPKHLITATGQRVTLRCSPRSGDLSVYWYQQSLDQGLQFLIQYYNGEERAKGNILERFSAQQFPDLHSELNLSSLELGDSALYFCASSGNLNTEAFFGQGTRLTVV.

A few counts support this clonotype. The V call is TRBV4-1, the J call TRBJ2-1, with D possibly TRBD2 on 6 matching bases. The V end was cut by 4 bases, the J end by 8 bases, with 9 bases between. This CDR3 region has 12 residues. Germline CDR1 reads MGHRA; CDR2 reads YSYEKL. In DNA, the CDR3 is TGCGCCAGCAGCCGGAGGGGCGATGAGCAGTTCTTC. Residues: CASSRRGDEQFF.

There are many counts of this clonotype. The chain joins TRBV5-1 to TRBJ1-2, with TRBD1 identical over 10 bases. Germline V gene lookup returns CDR1 SGHRS and CDR2 YFSETQ. J was trimmed by 5 bases and V by 4 bases; bases with no gene match: 2. This CDR3 region has 13 residues. CDR3 sequence (DNA): TGCGCCAGCAGCCCGGGACAGGGGTATGGCTACACCTTC. Amino acid sequence: CASSPGQGYGYTF.

This clonotype was counted ten times or more. The chain is built from TRBV7-6 and TRBJ2-7; possibly TRBD1 for D (6 bases). This CDR3 comprises 12 residues. Trimming took off 2 bases at V and 6 bases at J, with 8 bases between the two ends. Germline-derived CDR1 and CDR2 are SGHVS and FNYEAQ. In DNA, the CDR3 is TGTGCCAGCAGCTTAACAGGGCGCGAGCAGTACTTC. Translation: CASSLTGREQYF.

This clonotype showed up many times. The V call is TRBV27, the J call TRBJ1-1; D ambiguous. V dropped 3 bases and J dropped 1 base, with 6 bases sitting between them. The CDR3 has 13 residues. The V gene's germline CDR1 is MNHEY and CDR2 SMNVEV (reference sequence). Here the CDR3 reads CASSFAENTEAFF. Written as DNA, the CDR3 is TGTGCCAGCAGTTTCGCAGAGAACACTGAAGCTTTCTTT.

Written as DNA, the CDR3 is TGTGCCAGCAGTGAACAGGTGCCTGGTAATGAAAAACTGTTTTTT. Amino acid sequence: CASSEQVPGNEKLFF. V gene TRBV6-5 combines with J gene TRBJ1-4; tentatively, D is TRBD1 (5 bases). Trimming stripped 5 bases from V and 4 bases from J, with 14 bases between. This CDR3 is built from 15 residues. The germline gives CDR1 MNHEY, CDR2 SVGAGI.

This clonotype was found a few times. The gene calls are TRBV6-2 or TRBV6-3 and TRBJ1-5; D unclear. Per germline, CDR1 MNHEY and CDR2 SVGEGT. The length of the CDR3 is 13 residues. V was trimmed by 0 bases and J by 4 bases, leaving 4 bases between them. This CDR3 is CASSYSENQPQHF. DNA of the CDR3: TGTGCCAGCAGTTACTCCGAGAATCAGCCCCAGCATTTT.

V is TRBV28 and J is TRBJ2-3; the D is unclear. The CDR3 is made up of 11 amino acids. V lost 4 bases and J 5 bases, leaving 4 bases between the germline ends. Germline assignment: CDR1 MDHEN and CDR2 SYDVKM. The CDR3 sequence: CASSWGDTQYF. Written as DNA, the CDR3 is TGTGCCAGCAGTTGGGGAGATACGCAGTATTTT.

This chain joins TRBV7-8 and TRBJ1-6; no firm D call. Germline CDR1 and CDR2: SGHVS and FQNEAQ. V lost 5 bases to trimming and J lost 8 bases, with 10 bases between them. The CDR3 has 13 amino acids. CDR3 residues: CASSHAGDSPLHF. The CDR3 coding sequence is TGTGCCAGCAGCCATGCGGGCGATTCACCCCTCCACTTT.

The sample holds many counts of this clonotype. This chain joins TRBV2 and TRBJ1-5; the D is unclear. V was trimmed by 6 bases and J by 4 bases, leaving 4 bases between them. Germline values: CDR1 SNHLY, CDR2 FYNNEI. CDR3 length equals 11 residues. CDR3 nucleotide sequence: TGTGCCAGCAGGGAGAATCAGCCCCAGCATTTT. Translating it yields CASRENQPQHF.

This clonotype has just a few counts. The V and J genes are TRBV3-1 and TRBJ2-1; no firm D call. V gave up 2 bases and J gave up 7 bases, with 18 bases separating them. CDR3 size: 16 residues. Germline CDR1 and CDR2: LGHDT and YNNKEL (reference sequence). The DNA of the CDR3 is TGTGCCAGCAGCCAACGCGTCCAGAAATTTGGGAATGAGCAGTTCTTC. This translates into CASSQRVQKFGNEQFF.

With respect to this clonotype: This may arise from a read error, as a much more abundant clone is one base away. The gene calls are TRBV12-3 or TRBV12-4 and TRBJ2-7, with TRBD2 identical over 10 bases. Unmatched junction bases numbered 5, after V lost 3 bases and J lost 6 bases. The CDR3 extends over 14 amino acids. Written as DNA, the CDR3 is TGTGCCAGCAGTTTTTCTAGCGGGGGCTCCGAGCAGTACTTC. Its translation: CASSFSSGGSEQYF.

This clonotype was recorded many times. The chain has TRBV10-2 and TRBJ2-3; 7 bases fit TRBD2. CDR1 and CDR2 from the germline V gene are WSHSY and SAAADI. The junction had 5 bases not matched to a gene; V was cut back by 0 bases and J by 2 bases. The CDR3 totals 16 residues. CDR3 nucleotide sequence: TGCGCCAGCAGTGAGTCAGACCTAGCGGACACAGATACGCAGTATTTT. As protein: CASSESDLADTDTQYF.

This clonotype was observed at least ten times. The chain has TRBV5-1 and TRBJ1-4; no definite D call. This CDR3 spans 13 amino acids. The germline V and J ends were trimmed by 0 bases and 8 bases, with 8 bases remaining between them. Germline lookup yields CDR1 SGHRS and CDR2 YFSETQ. CDR3 protein: CASSLDPGEKLFF. CDR3 nucleotide sequence: TGCGCCAGCAGCTTGGATCCCGGCGAAAAACTGTTTTTT.